These 28 T cell receptor beta chains came from one sample sequenced in a study of blood T cell repertoires in COVID-19. Using immunoSEQ multiplex PCR, the repertoire was profiled, and TCRdb retains in-frame clones only, with some absent. The sample holds over 350,000 clones, approximately 90% seen once. Sequenced: PBMCs or T cells enriched from blood (not recorded which). The source of these receptors is a woman in her twenties or thirties with acute COVID-19.

This rearrangement joins TRBV6-4 to TRBJ1-6, with D possibly being TRBD1 (5 bases). The germline V and J ends were trimmed by 0 bases and 0 bases, with 9 bases remaining between them. The germline CDR1 and CDR2 sequences are MRHNA and SNTAGT. This CDR3 has 17 amino acids. The CDR3 loop is CASSDSLGGSYNSPLHF. As DNA, the CDR3 is TGTGCCAGCAGTGACTCCCTGGGGGGCTCCTATAATTCACCCCTCCACTTT.

This chain joins TRBV19 and TRBJ2-2; D possibly corresponds to TRBD2 (7 bases). The CDR3 has 17 residues. V lost 6 bases and J lost 3, with 20 bases in between. Germline CDR1 is LNHDA and CDR2 is SQIVND (reference sequence). CDR3 sequence reads: CASRAGGGGAYTGELFF. The CDR3, as DNA: TGTGCCAGTAGGGCCGGAGGGGGGGGCGCCTACACCGGGGAGCTGTTTTTT.

This sequence joins TRBV5-3 and TRBJ1-5; D remains ambiguous. TRBV5-3 is filed as an ORF, its function uncertain. The length of the CDR3 is 19 residues. The V and J ends lost 3 bases and 0 bases respectively, with 22 bases between them. The CDR3: CARSYPPPGLLHSNQPQHF. In DNA, the CDR3 is TGTGCCAGAAGCTATCCCCCCCCCGGACTGCTACATAGCAATCAGCCCCAGCATTTT.

The chain links TRBV9 to TRBJ1-3; no firm D call. The V and J ends lost 3 bases and 0 bases respectively, with 13 bases between them. This CDR3 has 16 amino acids. CDR1 is SGDLS, CDR2 YYNGEE, per germline. The CDR3 region is CASSDLRPSSGNTIYF. The CDR3 bases are TGTGCCAGCAGCGACCTTCGCCCGAGCTCTGGAAACACCATATATTTT.

The chain links TRBV7-2 to TRBJ1-5, with 10 nucleotides matching TRBD1. This CDR3 has 15 amino acids. The germline CDR1 and CDR2 sequences are SGHTA and FQGNSA. V shed 3 bases, J shed 5 bases, and the junction held 4 bases outside the gene matches. The CDR3 is CASSFQTGGYQPQHF. CDR3 sequence (DNA): TGTGCCAGCAGCTTCCAGACAGGGGGCTATCAGCCCCAGCATTTT.

The V gene is TRBV24-1, the J gene TRBJ1-4; 7 bases map to TRBD1. V lost 3 bases to trimming and J lost 7 bases; unmatched junction nucleotides: 13. Germline CDR1 and CDR2: KGHDR and SFDVKD. This CDR3 has 17 residues. The CDR3 DNA reads TGTGCCACCAGTGATCCATACGACAGGGTAGGGAGTGAAAAACTGTTTTTT. It specifies CATSDPYDRVGSEKLFF.

Only a few counts were recorded for this clone. The chain combines TRBV10-2 with TRBJ2-2; no definite D call. Germline V gives CDR1 WSHSY, CDR2 SAAADI. The CDR3 runs 14 residues. Trimming removed 3 bases from V and 0 bases from J, with 5 bases in between. The DNA of the CDR3 is TGCGCCAGCAGTGACAGGACGAACACCGGGGAGCTGTTTTTT. This encodes CASSDRTNTGELFF.

The chain carries TRBV5-1 and TRBJ1-2; possible D gene TRBD1, 5 bases. The length of the CDR3 is 15 residues. Trimming stripped 2 bases from V and 3 bases from J, with 14 bases between. Germline-derived CDR1 and CDR2 are SGHRS and YFSETQ. The CDR3 region has the DNA TGCGCCAGCAGCTTCGGGGGGTCCTCGGACTATGGCTACACCTTC. Its protein is CASSFGGSSDYGYTF. The whole variable domain, filled in from reference TRBV5-1 and TRBJ1-2, reads KAGVTQTPRYLIKTRGQQVTLSCSPISGHRSVSWYQQTPGQGLQFLFEYFSETQRNKGNFPGRFSGRQFSNSRSEMNVSTLELGDSALYLCASSFGGSSDYGYTFGSGTRLTVV.

This chain links TRBV24-1 with TRBJ1-2, with D hard to call. Germline V gene sequence: CDR1 KGHDR, CDR2 SFDVKD. This CDR3 comprises 11 residues. V lost 5 bases to trimming and J lost 8 bases, with 8 bases between them. The CDR3 is CATSGSGGYTF. In DNA, the CDR3 is TGTGCCACCAGTGGCTCGGGGGGCTACACCTTC.

This chain connects TRBV19 to TRBJ1-2, with 8 bases that match TRBD1. Germline V gene data show CDR1 as LNHDA and CDR2 as SQIVND (reference sequence). The CDR3 runs to 15 residues. The V segment lost 6 bases and the J segment 8 bases; nucleotides outside the gene matches: 14. In DNA form, the CDR3 reads TGTGCCAGTAGGAGACAGGGGACACTTAGTGGAGGCTACACCTTC. Translating it yields CASRRQGTLSGGYTF.

The chain has TRBV27 and TRBJ2-2; a weak D match, TRBD2 (6 bases). Germline-derived CDR1 and CDR2 are MNHEY and SMNVEV (reference sequence). The V gene lost 5 bases and the J gene lost 5 bases, with 24 bases spanning the gap. The CDR3 is 18 amino acids. This CDR3 is CASSPLATRQGGTGELFF. The DNA for the CDR3 is TGTGCCAGCAGTCCCCTAGCAACTAGGCAGGGAGGAACCGGGGAGCTGTTTTTT.

The V call is TRBV19, the J call TRBJ2-1, with 10 bases lining up with TRBD1. The ends lost 3 bases at V and 8 bases at J; junction bases unmatched: 7. This CDR3 has 15 residues. The V gene's germline CDR1 is LNHDA and CDR2 SQIVND (reference sequence). The CDR3 sequence: CASSMGGTGVDEQFF. For the CDR3, the DNA is TGTGCCAGTAGTATGGGCGGGACAGGGGTGGATGAGCAGTTCTTC.

The genes are TRBV6-1 and TRBJ1-1; possible D gene TRBD1, 6 bases. The V and J ends lost 4 bases and 0 bases respectively, with 18 bases between them. In germline, CDR1 is MNHNS, CDR2 SASEGT. This CDR3 comprises 17 residues. CDR3 protein: CASSAQGTGRLNTEAFF. The CDR3 coding sequence is TGTGCCAGCAGTGCACAGGGAACAGGTAGATTGAACACTGAAGCTTTCTTT.

The chain joins TRBV4-1 to TRBJ2-1; TRBD1 might be the D (6 bases). V shed 5 bases and J shed 2 bases, with 19 bases lying between them. Germline-derived CDR1 and CDR2 are MGHRA and YSYEKL. The CDR3 covers 17 residues. The CDR3 spells CASSYTGLTGPYNEQFF. CDR3 sequence (DNA): TGCGCCAGCAGCTACACGGGCCTTACAGGGCCCTACAATGAGCAGTTCTTC.

CDR3 coding DNA: TGCAGTGCTAGTGTCCGGGAGGCTGGCACAGATACGCAGTATTTT. Its translation: CSASVREAGTDTQYF. The V call is TRBV20-1, the J call TRBJ2-3, with 7 bases that match TRBD2. This CDR3 region has 15 residues. The V gene's germline CDR1 is DFQATT and CDR2 SNEGSKA (reference sequence). The V and J ends lost 3 bases and 1 base, in that order; junction bases with no gene match: 7.

This clone came up once. V usage is TRBV5-5 and J usage is TRBJ1-3; D may be TRBD1 (5 bases). The germline V and J ends were trimmed by 0 bases and 0 bases, with 10 bases remaining between them. CDR1 is SGHKS and CDR2 is YYEKEE in the germline V gene (reference sequence). CDR3 length: 16 amino acids. The CDR3 sequence is CASSLVSTVSGNTIYF. The CDR3 DNA follows: TGTGCCAGCAGCTTGGTGTCGACAGTCTCTGGAAACACCATATATTTT.

The V call is TRBV7-9, the J call TRBJ2-2; 14 nucleotides match TRBD2. The CDR3 length is 15 residues. The germline CDR1 and CDR2 sequences are SEHNR and FQNEAQ (reference sequence). Trimming cost V 11 bases and J 0 bases; bases outside gene matches: 2. CDR3 bases: TGTGCCGTGACTAGCGGGGGGGCGAACACCGGGGAGCTGTTTTTT. Protein: CAVTSGGANTGELFF.

This clone was seen a single time. The rearrangement joins TRBV19 to TRBJ2-1; 7 bases align to TRBD1. Germline V CDR1 and CDR2: LNHDA, SQIVND (reference sequence). The CDR3 covers 15 residues. J was trimmed by 1 base and V by 7 bases; bases with no gene match: 7. In DNA form, the CDR3 reads TGTGCCAGTAATCCGACAGGGATGTCCTACAATGAGCAGTTCTTC. It is translated as CASNPTGMSYNEQFF.

This sequence joins TRBV21-1 and TRBJ2-7; TRBD2 reflects the table's D call only, with no check against the DNA. TRBV21-1 is an annotated pseudogene. CDR3 length equals 15 residues. The CDR3 here is CASSKDGGSHYEQYF. CDR3 sequence (DNA): TGTGCCAGCAGCAAAGATGGCGGGTCCCACTACGAGCAGTACTTC.

The chain recombines TRBV5-1 with TRBJ2-1; 11 positions agree with TRBD1. The CDR3 spans 16 residues. Unmatched junction bases numbered 6, after V lost 0 bases and J lost 7 bases. Germline CDR1 reads SGHRS; CDR2 reads YFSETQ. In DNA form, the CDR3 reads TGCGCCAGCAGCTTGGGACGGACAGGGGGCCCTAATGAGCAGTTCTTC. Residues: CASSLGRTGGPNEQFF.

The table lists this clone with many counts. V usage is TRBV28 and J usage is TRBJ2-7, with 14 positions matching TRBD2. Germline V gene sequence: CDR1 MDHEN, CDR2 SYDVKM. J was trimmed by 4 bases and V by 6 bases; bases with no gene match: 14. This CDR3 is 18 amino acids long. CDR3 region: CASRPRGIGTSGGYEQYF. DNA for the CDR3: TGTGCCAGCAGACCAAGGGGGATCGGGACTAGCGGGGGATACGAGCAGTACTTC. The whole variable domain, remainder taken from reference TRBV28 and TRBJ2-7, is DVKVTQSSRYLVKRTGEKVFLECVQDMDHENMFWYRQDPGLGLRLIYFSYDVKMKEKGDIPEGYSVSREKKERFSLILESASTNQTSMYLCASRPRGIGTSGGYEQYFGPGTRLTVT.

J is TRBJ2-7 and V is TRBV24-1, with D possibly being TRBD1 (6 bases). Germline-derived CDR1 and CDR2 are KGHDR and SFDVKD. V lost 3 bases, J lost 3 bases, and 11 bases lay in between. The CDR3 length is 14 residues. CDR3 residues: CATSDNRVGYEQYF. The CDR3 DNA sequence: TGTGCCACCAGTGATAACAGGGTGGGCTACGAGCAGTACTTC.

Turning to this clone: At the DNA level, this CDR3 is encoded by other sequences in the same sample as well. This chain's CDR3 is CASSQDLEGGYTF. The CDR3, as DNA: TGCGCCAGCAGCCAAGATCTAGAGGGTGGCTACACCTTC. The rearrangement uses TRBV4-3 and TRBJ1-2; D gene uncertain. In germline, CDR1 is LGHNA, CDR2 YSLEER. This CDR3 region has 13 residues. The germline V and J ends were trimmed by 0 bases and 7 bases, with 9 bases remaining between them.

V usage is TRBV6-5 and J usage is TRBJ1-5; tentative D call: TRBD1 (5 bases). CDR3 size: 13 residues. Germline CDR1 is MNHEY and CDR2 is SVGAGI. V was pared by 6 bases and J by 3 bases, with 9 bases between. The CDR3 DNA follows: TGTGCCAGCAGCCGCAGGGACAATCAGCCCCAGCATTTT. Translated: CASSRRDNQPQHF.

The rearrangement uses TRBV6-6 and TRBJ2-7; D is possibly TRBD2 (6 bases). The CDR3 totals 15 residues. V was pared by 0 bases and J by 2 bases, with 11 bases between. Germline V gene data show CDR1 as MNHNY and CDR2 as SVGAGI (reference sequence). CDR3 residues: CASSYSTAGTYEQYF. As DNA, the CDR3 is TGTGCCAGCAGTTACTCGACCGCGGGAACCTACGAGCAGTACTTC.

The chain is built from TRBV5-1 and TRBJ2-5; 8 bases align to TRBD1. The germline V gene encodes CDR1 SGHRS and CDR2 YFSETQ. There are 14 residues in the CDR3. J lost 5 bases, V lost 5 bases, and 8 bases had no gene match. CDR3: CASSSTGGKETQYF. The CDR3, as DNA: TGCGCCAGCAGTTCTACAGGGGGTAAGGAGACCCAGTACTTC.

The chain employs TRBV9 and TRBJ2-3; no definite D call. Germline CDR1 reads SGDLS; CDR2 reads YYNGEE. The CDR3 has 12 amino acids. Trimming pared 2 bases from V and 2 bases from J, leaving 3 bases between. The CDR3 DNA sequence: TGTGCCAGCAGCGTCTACACAGATACGCAGTATTTT. It specifies CASSVYTDTQYF.

The chain employs TRBV5-1 and TRBJ2-3; 9 bases fit TRBD2. J lost 3 bases, V lost 4 bases, and 12 bases had no gene match. CDR3 size: 17 residues. Looked up from germline, CDR1 is SGHRS and CDR2 is YFSETQ. The CDR3 sequence is CASSPFILAGGTDTQYF. Written as DNA, the CDR3 is TGCGCCAGCAGCCCCTTCATACTAGCGGGTGGAACAGATACGCAGTATTTT.